This T cell receptor beta chain was recorded in a study of cytomegalovirus exposure and HLA in healthy donors. General observations from the study: In a later analysis, productive TCRs from donors in an Asian-associated ancestry cluster reportedly carried fewer N-insertions than the cohort mean. Per published reports, the classifier diagnosed cytomegalovirus status with high specificity and sensitivity. Later analysis suggested most CMV-associated TCR beta chains were HLA-restricted. The study flagged fewer than 200 TCR beta chains as cytomegalovirus-associated.

Comment on this clone: Its target is unknown.

The CDR3 has 14 amino acids. CDR1 and CDR2 (germline): SGDLS, YYNGEE. Trimming cost V 0 bases and J 5 bases, with 12 bases left between them. Primers for the PCR totalled 60 Vbeta and 13 Jbeta. This table comes from immunoSEQ multiplex PCR, and its TCRdb copy is limited to in-frame clones, with some not included. In the table there are some 170,000 clones, around 79% of which are singletons. The source of this sequence is a man in his forties in good health and CMV-seropositive. The sample consisted of PBMCs. The V and J genes are TRBV9 and TRBJ2-7; D not resolved. The CDR3 DNA reads as TGTGCCAGCAGCGTAGACTGGCGGTGGAACGAGCAGTACTTC. Amino acid sequence: CASSVDWRWNEQYF.